The T cell receptor (beta chain) described here comes from a study of CD8+ T cells in alopecia areata. This sample's treatment: oral pan-JAK inhibitor, 5-10 mg twice daily. This CDR3 region has 14 residues. With V trimmed by 5 bases and J by 5 bases, 8 bases remained unmatched. CDR1 is SNHLY, CDR2 FYNNEI, per germline. This clone has more than one count but fewer than ten. After isolation, RNA underwent reverse transcription to generate cDNA as the sequencing template. The assay was immunoSEQ multiplex PCR, and TCRdb's table has in-frame clones only and misses some. The sample has some 110,000 clones, approximately 59% seen once.

Source: CD8+ T cells sorted from blood, taken at week 4, from a patient treated with tofacitinib. The sequence was obtained from a human donor with alopecia areata. The chain combines TRBV2 with TRBJ2-5; 7 bases align to TRBD2. In nucleotides, the CDR3 is TGTGCCAGCAGTTCCGGACTAGTAGAGGAGACCCAGTACTTC. This sequence encodes CASSSGLVEETQYF.